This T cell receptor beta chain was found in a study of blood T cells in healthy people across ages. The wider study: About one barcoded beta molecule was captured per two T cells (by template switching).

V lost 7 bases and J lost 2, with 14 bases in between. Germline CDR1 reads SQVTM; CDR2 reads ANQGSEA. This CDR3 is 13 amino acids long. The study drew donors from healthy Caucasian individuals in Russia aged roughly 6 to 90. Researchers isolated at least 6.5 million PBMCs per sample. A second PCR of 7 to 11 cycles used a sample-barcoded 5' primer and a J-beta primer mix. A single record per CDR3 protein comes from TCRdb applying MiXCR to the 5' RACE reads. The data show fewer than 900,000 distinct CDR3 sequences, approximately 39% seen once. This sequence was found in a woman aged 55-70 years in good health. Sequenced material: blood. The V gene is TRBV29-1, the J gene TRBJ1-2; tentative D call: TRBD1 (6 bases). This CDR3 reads CSAERTGNYGYTF. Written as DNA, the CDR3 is TGCAGCGCCGAACGAACAGGGAACTATGGCTACACCTTC.